A single T cell receptor beta chain is shown here with its context. Its antigen is not known. This CDR3 is built from 16 residues. The germline CDR1 and CDR2 sequences are SGHRS and YFSETQ. Trimming at V came to 0 bases and at J to 5 bases, leaving 4 bases not matched to a gene. This specimen comes from a study of cytomegalovirus exposure and HLA in healthy donors. Study results and caveats: In an earlier analysis, productive rearrangement rates for most beta V segments clustered near 87% or 30%. Most observed TCR sequences were rare, whereas some public TCRs were detected in many donors. Later analysis suggested links between common viral pathogens and several top significant clusters.

It was with 60 Vbeta and 13 Jbeta primers that the PCR ran. Assay used: immunoSEQ multiplex PCR; TCRdb lists only in-frame clones, some missing. This sample has around 150,000 clones, with 80% found just once. Sequencing used PBMCs. The chain is built from TRBV5-1 and TRBJ2-2; 10 nucleotides agree with TRBD1. This TCR was sampled from a woman aged 50 to 60 in good health and CMV-seronegative. DNA of the CDR3: TGCGCCAGCAGCTTGGGGGACAGGGGTCAAACCGGGGAGCTGTTTTTT. Amino acid sequence: CASSLGDRGQTGELFF.